This T cell receptor beta chain was recorded in a study of T cell repertoires in cytomegalovirus infection. Whole-study results and caveats: HLA-C-restricted CMV clonotypes gave the most frequent clonotype in two of eight donors.

This clonotype occurred many times. Antigen unknown. The CDR3 sequence is 16 residues long. V was trimmed by 1 base and J by 6 bases, leaving 13 bases between them. Germline V gene sequence: CDR1 SGHTA, CDR2 FQGNSA. Each CDR3 protein gets one entry after TCRdb re-called the reads with MiXCR. There are 200,000 or so distinct CDR3 sequences in the sample; around two fifths occur only once, and 55% to 60% lies in the top ten. The rearrangement uses TRBV7-2 and TRBJ1-6; maybe TRBD1 (6 bases). This clonotype was obtained from a human donor in good health (CMV status not recorded). Some clones in this sample may be carry-over from other donors' samples. The specimen was CD8+ T cells from cultured PBMCs, collected from culture after CMV antigen stimulation. CDR3 sequence reads: CASSLVGTYSNSPLHF. CDR3 sequence (DNA): TGTGCCAGCAGCTTAGTGGGGACATACAGTAATTCACCCCTCCACTTT. Drawing the rest from reference TRBV7-2 and TRBJ1-6, the complete variable domain is GAGVSQSPSNKVTEKGKDVELRCDPISGHTALYWYRQSLGQGLEFLIYFQGNSAPDKSGLPSDRFSAERTGGSVSTLTIQRTQQEDSAVYLCASSLVGTYSNSPLHFGNGTRLTVT.